Listed here are 21 T cell receptor beta chains from one sample, sequenced in a study of CD8 T cells in ankylosing spondylitis. Using its own MiXCR run on the 5' RACE reads, TCRdb lists one record per CDR3 protein. The profile covers a few hundred thousand distinct CDR3 sequences, with more than 20% appearing a single time and over 10% taken by the ten largest. The sequencing input was blood, either unsorted or a sorted T cell fraction (not recorded which). The receptors were sampled from a male donor with ankylosing spondylitis or in good health (not recorded which).

This clonotype turned up a few times. This chain links TRBV29-1 with TRBJ1-1; D might be TRBD1 (5 bases). CDR1 and CDR2 (germline): SQVTM, ANQGSEA. Trimming removed 3 bases at V and 4 bases at J, with 9 bases between. The length of the CDR3 is 12 residues. The CDR3 here is CSVDLGPTEAFF. CDR3 in DNA: TGCAGCGTTGATCTGGGGCCCACTGAAGCTTTCTTT.

This clonotype was picked up a small number of times. The chain has TRBV20-1 and TRBJ2-2; D ambiguous. The V and J ends lost 6 bases and 0 bases respectively, with 11 bases between them. Looked up from germline, CDR1 is DFQATT and CDR2 is SNEGSKA (reference sequence). There are 14 residues in the CDR3. The CDR3 DNA sequence: TGCAGTGCAGTGGGAAAACCGAACACCGGGGAGCTGTTTTTT. Translated: CSAVGKPNTGELFF.

This clonotype was seen only a few times. The chain couples TRBV20-1 to TRBJ2-7; 10 bases fit TRBD2. V gave up 0 bases and J gave up 5 bases; unmatched junction bases: 10. The CDR3 has 16 residues. Germline V lookup: CDR1 DFQATT, CDR2 SNEGSKA (reference sequence). The CDR3 sequence is CSARDQGTSVRDEQYF. The CDR3 nucleotides read TGCAGTGCTAGAGATCAAGGGACTAGCGTTAGAGACGAGCAGTACTTC.

J is TRBJ2-3 and V is TRBV7-9, with D possibly being TRBD2 (5 bases). Looked up from germline, CDR1 is SEHNR and CDR2 is FQNEAQ (reference sequence). Trimming removed 7 bases from V and 3 bases from J, with 20 bases in between. The CDR3 is 16 amino acids. The chain's CDR3 is CASIESRLRVTDTQYF. For the CDR3, the DNA is TGTGCCAGCATCGAATCCCGGCTGAGGGTTACAGATACGCAGTATTTT.

This clonotype occurred a few times. This chain connects TRBV9 to TRBJ2-7; D gene ambiguous. The CDR3 runs 16 residues. CDR1 and CDR2 from the germline V gene are SGDLS and YYNGEE. Trimming left V 1 base short and J 1 base short, with 15 bases between. The CDR3 DNA is TGTGCCAGCAGCGTACCCCCTACCGGGCGGTCCTACGAGCAGTACTTC. Translating it yields CASSVPPTGRSYEQYF.

This clonotype was observed a few times. CDR3 sequence (DNA): TGTGCCAGCAGTGAAGAGGTGGGACGGGTCTACGAGCAGTACTTC. Translating it yields CASSEEVGRVYEQYF. The genes are TRBV2 and TRBJ2-7; tentatively, D is TRBD1 or TRBD2 (5 bases each). V lost 1 base to trimming and J lost 3 bases, with 13 bases between them. The CDR3 length is 15 residues. Germline V gives CDR1 SNHLY, CDR2 FYNNEI.

The gene calls are TRBV13 and TRBJ2-1; 11 bases are a match to TRBD1. Germline assignment: CDR1 PRHDT and CDR2 FYEKMQ (reference sequence). The CDR3 spans 17 residues. The V gene end was trimmed by 0 bases and the J gene end by 4 bases; junction bases not matched to a gene: 5. CDR3 coding DNA: TGTGCCAGCAGCTTAGGGCCCGGACAGGGGGCTTACAATGAGCAGTTCTTC. It translates to CASSLGPGQGAYNEQFF.

V gene TRBV9 combines with J gene TRBJ1-6; a possible D gene is TRBD1 (5 bases). CDR1 SGDLS and CDR2 YYNGEE come from the germline V gene. This CDR3 has 14 residues. The V end lost 0 bases, the J end lost 10 bases, and 11 bases lay between the germline ends. The CDR3 region is CASSVEGSGSPLHF. CDR3 nucleotide sequence: TGTGCCAGCAGCGTAGAGGGGTCTGGATCACCCCTCCACTTT.

The chain employs TRBV4-1 and TRBJ2-1, with D possibly matching TRBD2 (6 bases). V lost 0 bases, J lost 9 bases, and 12 bases lay in between. The germline V gene encodes CDR1 MGHRA and CDR2 YSYEKL. This CDR3 has 14 residues. In DNA, the CDR3 is TGCGCCAGCAGCCAAGATCTGGAGGGACTTGAGCAGTTCTTC. This codes for CASSQDLEGLEQFF.

V usage is TRBV3-1 and J usage is TRBJ2-7, with 9 nucleotides matching TRBD2. This CDR3 region has 15 residues. Trimming removed 3 bases from V and 2 bases from J; junction bases left unmatched: 5. Germline CDR1 LGHDT, CDR2 YNNKEL (reference sequence). The CDR3 here is CASSQPSSGTYEQYF. DNA for the CDR3: TGTGCCAGCAGCCAGCCGTCTAGCGGGACCTACGAGCAGTACTTC.

J is TRBJ2-7 and V is TRBV6-1; unclear D gene. The germline V and J ends were trimmed by 6 bases and 2 bases, with 11 bases remaining between them. Germline assignment: CDR1 MNHNS and CDR2 SASEGT. This CDR3 contains 13 residues. In nucleotides, the CDR3 is TGTGCCAGCAGGATACCGGGTGCCTACGAGCAGTACTTC. Translation gives CASRIPGAYEQYF.

The chain employs TRBV7-9 and TRBJ2-3, with unresolved D. From germline, CDR1 is SEHNR and CDR2 FQNEAQ (reference sequence). This CDR3 has 14 amino acids. V gave up 2 bases and J gave up 3 bases, with 9 bases separating them. This CDR3 is CASSLLITTDTQYF. CDR3 nucleotide sequence: TGTGCCAGCAGCTTACTCATCACAACAGATACGCAGTATTTT.

The chain uses TRBV7-8 and TRBJ1-4, with D unresolved. The germline V gene encodes CDR1 SGHVS and CDR2 FQNEAQ. The CDR3 runs 16 residues. V lost 1 base and J 0 bases, leaving 9 bases between the germline ends. The CDR3 region has the DNA TGTGCCAGCAGCTTAGTCCTAGGAGCAACTAATGAAAAACTGTTTTTT. It translates to CASSLVLGATNEKLFF.

There are a few counts of this clonotype. The chain combines TRBV7-8 with TRBJ1-1; 8 nucleotides agree with TRBD1. Trimming removed 5 bases from V and 3 bases from J; junction bases left unmatched: 2. This CDR3 contains 13 residues. The germline gives CDR1 SGHVS, CDR2 FQNEAQ. The CDR3 DNA follows: TGTGCCAGCAGCACACAGGGGGACACTGAAGCTTTCTTT. Its protein is CASSTQGDTEAFF.

This clonotype was seen a few times. The chain is built from TRBV12-3 or TRBV12-4 and TRBJ1-5; tentatively, D is TRBD1 (6 bases). This CDR3 is built from 16 residues. Trimming took off 2 bases at V and 3 bases at J, with 14 bases between the two ends. The CDR3 sequence is CASSLKLTGLNQPQHF. CDR3 nucleotide sequence: TGTGCCAGCAGTTTAAAATTGACAGGCCTCAATCAGCCCCAGCATTTT.

The sample holds many counts of this clonotype. The chain combines TRBV11-2 with TRBJ2-3; a weak D match, TRBD1 (6 bases). The CDR3 contains 15 residues. Germline CDR1 SGHAT, CDR2 FQNNGV. V lost 4 bases to trimming and J lost 2 bases, with 13 bases between them. The chain's CDR3 is CASSSYHRVTDTQYF. DNA of the CDR3: TGTGCCAGCAGCTCCTACCACAGGGTCACAGATACGCAGTATTTT. The full variable domain, rest sourced from reference TRBV11-2 and TRBJ2-3, is EAGVAQSPRYKIIEKRQSVAFWCNPISGHATLYWYQQILGQGPKLLIQFQNNGVVDDSQLPKDRFSAERLKGVDSTLKIQPAKLEDSAVYLCASSSYHRVTDTQYFGPGTRLTVL.

In its sample, this clonotype was seen a few times. The V gene is TRBV11-2, the J gene TRBJ2-2; D gene uncertain. The germline V gene encodes CDR1 SGHAT and CDR2 FQNNGV. This CDR3 contains 15 residues. V was shortened by 3 bases and J by 1 base, with 9 bases between the two germline ends. CDR3 DNA sequence: TGTGCCAGCAGCTTTGGTCAGCTGAACACCGGGGAGCTGTTTTTT. It encodes CASSFGQLNTGELFF.

The V gene is TRBV7-9, the J gene TRBJ2-7, with 8 bases fitting TRBD1. With 5 bases clipped from V and 3 bases from J, the junction kept 6 bases outside the gene matches. This CDR3 is built from 14 residues. Germline loops: CDR1 SEHNR, CDR2 FQNEAQ (reference sequence). This chain's CDR3 is CASSPQGADYEQYF. The DNA of the CDR3 is TGTGCCAGCAGCCCCCAGGGGGCGGACTACGAGCAGTACTTC.

The V gene is TRBV7-9, the J gene TRBJ2-1; D call uncertain. CDR1 and CDR2 from the germline V gene are SEHNR and FQNEAQ (reference sequence). CDR3 size: 12 residues. Trimming cost V 5 bases and J 9 bases, with 11 bases left between them. This CDR3 reads CASSTRPVEQFF. The CDR3, as DNA: TGTGCCAGCAGCACCCGTCCGGTTGAGCAGTTCTTC.

The chain employs TRBV2 and TRBJ2-7; a possible D gene is TRBD1 (6 bases). CDR3 length: 14 amino acids. V lost 2 bases and J lost 3, with 11 bases in between. The germline V gene has CDR1 SNHLY and CDR2 FYNNEI. CDR3 sequence: CASSEFSGVYEQYF. DNA of the CDR3: TGTGCCAGCAGTGAATTTTCAGGGGTCTACGAGCAGTACTTC.

This clonotype was counted a few times. The chain uses TRBV3-1 and TRBJ2-3, with D possibly called TRBD1 or TRBD2 (5 bases each). The CDR3 is 15 residues long. The germline V and J ends were trimmed by 1 base and 4 bases, with 12 bases remaining between them. Germline V lookup: CDR1 LGHDT, CDR2 YNNKEL (reference sequence). The CDR3 here is CASSQAWGSADTQYF. The CDR3 DNA follows: TGTGCCAGCAGCCAAGCCTGGGGGTCGGCAGATACGCAGTATTTT.